This section outlines one T cell receptor (beta chain) sequence together with its context. Its target is unknown. This entry belongs to a study of chemoradiotherapy in HPV16-positive cancers. Study-wide results and caveats: Non-HPV-specific T cells did not expand in tumors during treatment, whereas candidate HPV-specific clones and E7-related motifs did. HPV-responsive T-cell expansion during chemoradiotherapy was linked to improved recurrence-free survival in HPV16-positive patients. HPV-specific T cells were functionally defined from only two HPV16-positive patients.

The table came from immunoSEQ multiplex PCR; TCRdb's copy has only in-frame clones and leaves some out. The sample holds around 30,000 clones; about 90% are singletons and the top ten take roughly 3.9%. Germline CDR1 reads SGHNT; CDR2 reads YENEEA. The germline V and J ends were trimmed by 0 bases and 6 bases, with 8 bases remaining between them. The CDR3 runs to 13 residues. The TCR was taken from a human donor with HPV-associated anogenital cancer. The chain is built from TRBV11-3 and TRBJ1-1, with D perhaps TRBD1 (5 bases). Sequenced material: blood, taken from a patient who underwent chemoradiotherapy. CDR3: CASSLEGQAEAFF. The CDR3 DNA sequence: TGTGCCAGCAGCTTAGAGGGGCAGGCTGAAGCTTTCTTT.